Following are 13 T cell receptor beta chains from one sample sequenced in a study of technical replicates of blood from several donors. Method: immunoSEQ multiplex PCR; TCRdb's copy keeps in-frame clones and lacks some. The sample consists of more than 90,000 clones, 85% to 95% of them appearing once. What was sequenced was T cells isolated from PBMCs. These receptor sequences come from a human donor in good health.

The rearrangement uses TRBV7-9 and TRBJ2-5; D gene ambiguous. Germline V CDR1 and CDR2: SEHNR, FQNEAQ (reference sequence). V lost 2 bases and J 4 bases, leaving 8 bases between the germline ends. The CDR3 runs to 13 residues. Here the CDR3 reads CASSLSRLETQYF. The CDR3 coding sequence is TGTGCCAGCAGCTTATCACGGTTAGAGACCCAGTACTTC.

This sequence joins TRBV5-1 and TRBJ2-5; 10 positions match TRBD2. The CDR3 has 15 residues. V shed 6 bases and J 2 bases; nucleotides not matched to a gene: 7. Germline V gene data show CDR1 as SGHRS and CDR2 as YFSETQ. CDR3 DNA sequence: TGCGCCAGCACGAGACTAGCGGGTTTTCAAGAGACCCAGTACTTC. Encoded protein: CASTRLAGFQETQYF.

The V gene is TRBV19, the J gene TRBJ2-7, with TRBD1 matching 8 bases. V shed 3 bases, J shed 3 bases, and the junction held 4 bases outside the gene matches. Germline V CDR1 and CDR2: LNHDA, SQIVND (reference sequence). This CDR3 comprises 14 residues. CDR3 residues: CASSIGQGVYEQYF. The CDR3 DNA reads as TGTGCCAGTAGTATTGGACAGGGAGTCTACGAGCAGTACTTC. The whole variable domain, remainder taken from reference TRBV19 and TRBJ2-7, is DGGITQSPKYLFRKEGQNVTLSCEQNLNHDAMYWYRQDPGQGLRLIYYSQIVNDFQKGDIAEGYSVSREKKESFPLTVTSAQKNPTAFYLCASSIGQGVYEQYFGPGTRLTVT.

The chain combines TRBV5-1 with TRBJ1-1, with 10 bases lining up with TRBD1. This CDR3 contains 15 residues. Germline CDR1 SGHRS, CDR2 YFSETQ. With V trimmed by 0 bases and J by 4 bases, 3 bases remained unmatched. CDR3 in amino acids: CASSLDGQGGTEAFF. DNA of the CDR3: TGCGCCAGCAGCTTGGACGGACAGGGGGGCACTGAAGCTTTCTTT.

The gene calls are TRBV9 and TRBJ2-5, with D possibly matching TRBD2 (6 bases). This CDR3 spans 13 amino acids. V dropped 0 bases and J dropped 5 bases, with 8 bases sitting between them. Germline CDR1 is SGDLS and CDR2 is YYNGEE. CDR3 bases: TGTGCCAGCAGCGTAGGCCGGGGGGAGACCCAGTACTTC. It specifies CASSVGRGETQYF.

The chain combines TRBV6-6 with TRBJ2-1; TRBD1 matches at 10 bases. The J segment lost 10 bases and the V segment lost 2 bases, leaving 2 bases of the junction unmatched. This CDR3 is built from 13 residues. Germline-derived CDR1 and CDR2 are MNHNY and SVGAGI (reference sequence). Here the CDR3 reads CASSYGTGVEQFF. Here the CDR3 DNA reads TGTGCCAGCAGTTACGGGACAGGGGTGGAGCAGTTCTTC.

This chain joins TRBV7-9 and TRBJ1-1; the D is unclear. V was pared by 1 base and J by 0 bases, with 9 bases between. Germline lookup yields CDR1 SEHNR and CDR2 FQNEAQ (reference sequence). This CDR3 is built from 15 residues. In DNA, the CDR3 is TGTGCCAGCAGCTTAGTCGGACTAATGAACACTGAAGCTTTCTTT. It is translated as CASSLVGLMNTEAFF.

This clone was seen just once. The V and J genes are TRBV15 and TRBJ1-5; 7 bases line up with TRBD1. The CDR3 loop spans 15 amino acids. The junction had 4 bases not matched to a gene; V was cut back by 1 base and J by 4 bases. The germline V gene has CDR1 LNHNV and CDR2 YYDKDF (reference sequence). CDR3 sequence (DNA): TGTGCCACCAGCAGAGGGACAGGCTTAAATCAGCCCCAGCATTTT. Its translation is CATSRGTGLNQPQHF.

This chain links TRBV7-6 with TRBJ2-7; 10 bases fit TRBD2. Germline CDR1 reads SGHVS; CDR2 reads FNYEAQ. V shed 4 bases, J shed 1 base, and the junction held 13 bases outside the gene matches. This CDR3 has 18 amino acids. CDR3: CASSSRTSGPLGSYEQYF. The DNA for the CDR3 is TGTGCCAGCAGCTCGAGGACTAGCGGACCCTTAGGGTCCTACGAGCAGTACTTC. The entire variable domain, with the rest obtained from reference TRBV7-6 and TRBJ2-7, is as follows: GAGVSQSPRYKVTKRGQDVALRCDPISGHVSLYWYRQALGQGPEFLTYFNYEAQQDKSGLPNDRFSAERPEGSISTLTIQRTEQRDSAMYRCASSSRTSGPLGSYEQYFGPGTRLTVT.

The rearrangement joins TRBV7-3 to TRBJ2-1; D call uncertain. CDR1 is SGHTA and CDR2 is FQGTGA in the germline V gene. V lost 2 bases, J lost 0 bases, and 8 bases lay in between. CDR3 size: 15 residues. CDR3: CASSLAASSYNEQFF. The CDR3 coding sequence is TGTGCCAGCAGCTTAGCGGCCAGCTCCTACAATGAGCAGTTCTTC.

The gene calls are TRBV30 and TRBJ1-2, with D perhaps matching TRBD1 (5 bases). The CDR3 sequence is 17 residues long. CDR1 and CDR2 (germline): GTSNPN, SVGIG (reference sequence). V dropped 0 bases and J dropped 4 bases, with 21 bases sitting between them. This CDR3 is CAWSVSGPGRFGYGYTF. The CDR3 DNA reads TGTGCCTGGAGTGTCTCCGGGCCAGGGCGTTTCGGCTATGGCTACACCTTC.

The DNA of the CDR3 is TGTGCCAGCAAGGACAGGGTCTCTTTCAATGAGCAGTTCTTC. This encodes CASKDRVSFNEQFF. The V call is TRBV27, the J call TRBJ2-1, with 8 positions matching TRBD1. Trimming cost V 7 bases and J 6 bases; bases outside gene matches: 8. The CDR3 loop spans 14 amino acids. Germline V CDR1 and CDR2: MNHEY, SMNVEV (reference sequence).

The chain combines TRBV27 with TRBJ1-1; 9 bases map to TRBD1. The CDR3 is made up of 13 amino acids. Trimming at V came to 2 bases and at J to 8 bases, leaving 3 bases not matched to a gene. Germline values: CDR1 MNHEY, CDR2 SMNVEV (reference sequence). Here the CDR3 DNA reads TGTGCCAGCAGTTTAGACAGGGGGAACGAAGCTTTCTTT. The encoded protein is CASSLDRGNEAFF.